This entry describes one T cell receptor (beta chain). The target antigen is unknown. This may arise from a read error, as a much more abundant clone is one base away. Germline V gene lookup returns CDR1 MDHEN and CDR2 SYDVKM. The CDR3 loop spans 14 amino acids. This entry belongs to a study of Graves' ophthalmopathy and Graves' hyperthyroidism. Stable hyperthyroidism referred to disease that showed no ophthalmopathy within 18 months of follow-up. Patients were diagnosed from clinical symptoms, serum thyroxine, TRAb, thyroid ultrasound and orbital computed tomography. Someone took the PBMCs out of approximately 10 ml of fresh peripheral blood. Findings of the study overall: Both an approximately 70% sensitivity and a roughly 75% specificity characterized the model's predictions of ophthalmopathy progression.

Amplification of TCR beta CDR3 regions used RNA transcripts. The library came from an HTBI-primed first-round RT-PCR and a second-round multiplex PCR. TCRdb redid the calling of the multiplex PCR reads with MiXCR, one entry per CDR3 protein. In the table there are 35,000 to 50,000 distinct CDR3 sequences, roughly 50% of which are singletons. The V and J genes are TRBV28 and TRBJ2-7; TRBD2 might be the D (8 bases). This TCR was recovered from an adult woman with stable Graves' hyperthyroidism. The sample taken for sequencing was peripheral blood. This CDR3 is CATRGSGSSYEQHF. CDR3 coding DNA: TGTGCCACCAGGGGGAGCGGGAGCTCCTACGAGCAGCACTTC. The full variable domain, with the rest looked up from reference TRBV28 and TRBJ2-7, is DVKVTQSSRYLVKRTGEKVFLECVQDMDHENMFWYRQDPGLGLRLIYFSYDVKMKEKGDIPEGYSVSREKKERFSLILESASTNQTSMYLCATRGSGSSYEQHFGPGTRLTVT.